This T cell receptor beta chain was observed in a study of glioma-infiltrating T cells. Whole-study findings and limits: Tissue and blood shared very few CDR3 sequences. Tissue-blood divergence was below expectation in non-neoplastic patients, above in gliomas.

Amplification of TCR alpha and beta CDR3 regions from RNA used iRepertoire nested multiplex PCR. One-step reverse transcription and amplification started from roughly 100-400 ng of tissue mRNA or PBMC total RNA. MiXCR was run by TCRdb on the multiplex PCR reads, yielding one entry per CDR3 protein. The table has around 150,000 distinct CDR3 sequences, roughly two fifths seen once; the top ten hold around 18%. This clonotype was recorded only once. Antigen specificity is unknown. V was clipped by 0 bases and J by 8 bases, with 14 bases between them. Germline lookup yields CDR1 SGHTA and CDR2 FQGNSA. This CDR3 is built from 15 residues.

The chain has TRBV7-2 and TRBJ2-1, with D maybe TRBD2 (5 bases). Sample: glioma tissue, nonneoplastic brain tissue, or PBMCs (not recorded which). The TCR originated in a human donor with low-grade glioma or glioblastoma, undergoing nonglioma brain surgery, or in good health (not recorded which). In DNA form, the CDR3 reads TGTGCCAGCAGCTTAGCGGGTAGCGTCGGCGATGAGCAGTTCTTC. Its protein is CASSLAGSVGDEQFF.